The clone carrying this T cell receptor beta chain showed up many times. Antigen: not known. One entry per CDR3 protein results from TCRdb running MiXCR on the reads. The table includes almost 500,000 distinct CDR3 sequences, about 11% detected once. With 4 bases removed from V and 4 bases from J, the gap between germline ends came to 11 bases. This CDR3 contains 14 residues. The record originates from a study of T cell repertoires in cytomegalovirus infection. Study-level background: Through public TCR beta signatures, both CMV infection and matching HLA type were indicated. Whole-study findings and limits: The study found HLA-C-restricted CMV-specific TCR beta clonotypes dominating the ex vivo response. Totalled public TCR beta family frequency picked out people who carried CMV plus the relevant HLA.

The receptor was derived from a human donor in good health (CMV status not recorded). Some clones in this sample may be carry-over from other donors' samples. This chain connects TRBV12-3 or TRBV12-4 to TRBJ1-5, with D maybe TRBD1 (6 bases). The material sequenced was PBMCs. The CDR3 nucleotides read TGTGCCAGCAGTTCCGGACAGCCTAATCAGCCCCAGCATTTT. Its protein product is CASSSGQPNQPQHF.